Below are 13 T cell receptor beta chains sequenced from a single sample in a study of shared clonotypes between healthy human individuals (dated by TCRdb to between 2020 and 2021). Libraries came from the immunoSEQ multiplex PCR assay. TCRdb obtained this table from immuneACCESS and retained in-frame rearrangements with V and J assigned. These tables miss some clones; where compared with another copy, unresolved V genes account for less than half of the shortfall, and the remainder is unexplained. The sample records millions of clones, approximately 90% of which are singletons. In total, the top ten clones hold over 0.12% of the sample. The sequenced material came from naive CD4+ T cells sorted from blood. Per the publication, the cell subset or site label means: CD45RA+ positively selected. The receptors originated from a man in his late teens or twenties in good health.

The chain joins TRBV27 to TRBJ1-6; D is ambiguous. V lost 3 bases and J lost 4, with 10 bases in between. The CDR3 sequence is 15 residues long. CDR1 and CDR2 (germline): MNHEY, SMNVEV (reference sequence). The chain's CDR3 is CASSLGIGYNSPLHF. CDR3 nucleotide sequence: TGTGCCAGCAGTTTGGGGATCGGGTATAATTCACCCCTCCACTTT.

About this clone itself: This CDR3 is also generated by other DNA sequences in the sample. This rearrangement joins TRBV18 to TRBJ1-3; TRBD1 is a possible D gene (6 bases). CDR3 length equals 13 residues. V was trimmed by 6 bases and J by 4 bases, leaving 10 bases between them. CDR1 is KGHSH, CDR2 LQKENI, per germline. The CDR3 here is CASSQDSGNTIYF. Here the CDR3 DNA reads TGTGCCAGCTCCCAGGACAGCGGAAACACCATATATTTT.

The chain has TRBV5-1 and TRBJ2-5, with 12 positions matching TRBD2. The CDR3 has 15 amino acids. Looked up from germline, CDR1 is SGHRS and CDR2 is YFSETQ. Trimming took 0 bases from V and 5 from J; bases not matched to a gene: 2. Here the CDR3 DNA reads TGCGCCAGCAGCTTGGCTAGCGGGGGGGCGGAGACCCAGTACTTC. Protein: CASSLASGGAETQYF.

The chain links TRBV9 to TRBJ1-4, with D perhaps TRBD1 (5 bases). Per the germline V gene, CDR1 is SGDLS and CDR2 is YYNGEE. CDR3 length equals 14 residues. Trimming left V 6 bases short and J 5 bases short, with 14 bases between. CDR3 DNA: TGTGCCAGCACCCGAGGGGCGGGGAATGAAAAACTGTTTTTT. Residues: CASTRGAGNEKLFF.

The CDR3 region has the DNA TGTGCCAGCAGCATAACCGGGACCAGGAACACCGGGGAGCTGTTTTTT. Translation gives CASSITGTRNTGELFF. The V and J genes are TRBV7-8 and TRBJ2-2; either TRBD1 or TRBD2 may supply D (5 bases each). Trimming removed 5 bases at V and 1 base at J, with 14 bases between. Per germline, CDR1 SGHVS and CDR2 FQNEAQ. The CDR3 is 16 residues long.

This rearrangement joins TRBV6-1 to TRBJ2-7; TRBD1 aligns across 8 bases. Germline V gives CDR1 MNHNS, CDR2 SASEGT. The CDR3 sequence is 14 residues long. V dropped 8 bases and J dropped 4; count of bases not matched to a gene: 10. CDR3 nucleotides: TGTGCCAGCTGTAAGGCACAGGGGGTTTACGAGCAGTACTTC. Translation: CASCKAQGVYEQYF.

The chain combines TRBV11-3 with TRBJ2-1, with TRBD1 matching 11 bases. J lost 9 bases, V lost 3 bases, and 10 bases had no gene match. The germline V gene has CDR1 SGHNT and CDR2 YENEEA. This CDR3 comprises 16 residues. The CDR3 coding sequence is TGTGCCAGCAGCTTGAGGACAGGGGGCCCCTCAGTTGAGCAGTTCTTC. It codes for CASSLRTGGPSVEQFF.

This chain joins TRBV11-2 and TRBJ2-7, with 9 bases matching TRBD2. CDR3 size: 15 residues. The trim removed 0 bases at V and 3 bases at J, leaving 3 bases unmatched. Germline CDR1 is SGHAT and CDR2 is FQNNGV. The CDR3, as DNA: TGTGCCAGCAGCTTAGACCAGCGGGGGGTCTACGAGCAGTACTTC. As protein: CASSLDQRGVYEQYF.

The CDR3 nucleotides are TGTGCCAGCACCCCCGCAGGGGGCGCTTACGAGCAGTACTTC. It yields the protein CASTPAGGAYEQYF. The V call is TRBV27, the J call TRBJ2-7, with 8 nucleotides matching TRBD1. Trimming took 7 bases from V and 4 from J; bases not matched to a gene: 9. This CDR3 comprises 14 residues. Germline V lookup: CDR1 MNHEY, CDR2 SMNVEV (reference sequence).

The J gene is TRBJ1-6, the V gene TRBV11-2, with D maybe TRBD1 (6 bases). Trimming removed 4 bases from V and 13 bases from J, with 17 bases in between. The CDR3 is 14 amino acids. The germline CDR1 and CDR2 sequences are SGHAT and FQNNGV. CDR3 sequence reads: CASSSTGTGAPLHF. CDR3 DNA sequence: TGTGCCAGCAGCTCTACAGGGACGGGAGCCCCCCTCCACTTT.

The J gene is TRBJ2-5, the V gene TRBV5-1; either TRBD1 or TRBD2 may supply D (5 bases each). CDR1 SGHRS and CDR2 YFSETQ come from the germline V gene. This CDR3 spans 16 amino acids. V lost 0 bases, J lost 5 bases, and 17 bases lay in between. CDR3 DNA: TGCGCCAGCAGCTTGGACCCGGGGCGAGGGGTGGAGACCCAGTACTTC. Translating it yields CASSLDPGRGVETQYF.

The V call is TRBV18, the J call TRBJ1-4; D remains unclear. The length of the CDR3 is 14 residues. Per the germline V gene, CDR1 is KGHSH and CDR2 is LQKENI. Trimming stripped 6 bases from V and 0 bases from J, with 8 bases between. The CDR3: CASSGSATNEKLFF. CDR3 DNA sequence: TGTGCCAGCTCGGGGAGCGCAACTAATGAAAAACTGTTTTTT.

The chain combines TRBV6-5 with TRBJ2-7, with D possibly called TRBD1 or TRBD2 (6 bases each). The CDR3 consists of 12 residues. The ends were cut back, 5 bases at V and 7 bases at J, with 12 bases in the middle. Germline V gene data show CDR1 as MNHEY and CDR2 as SVGAGI. CDR3 sequence reads: CASSATGREQYF. CDR3 DNA sequence: TGTGCCAGCAGTGCCACAGGGAGGGAGCAGTACTTC.